This entry lists 24 T cell receptor beta chains sequenced from one sample in a study of blood T cell repertoires in COVID-19 (dated by TCRdb to about 2020). Libraries were constructed by the immunoSEQ multiplex PCR assay. TCRdb carries this immuneACCESS record with in-frame sequences only. Its versions omit some clonotypes, under half of them owing to an unresolved V gene in the studies checked, with the rest unexplained. The sample table holds under 200,000 clones, of which over 70% were seen once. The biggest ten clones account for roughly 5.7% of the sample. Sequencing used PBMCs or T cells enriched from blood (not recorded which). These receptors were obtained from a woman aged 40 to 50 with acute COVID-19.

The J gene is TRBJ2-7, the V gene TRBV4-1; D may be TRBD1 (6 bases). Per germline, CDR1 MGHRA and CDR2 YSYEKL. CDR3 size: 14 residues. V shed 0 bases and J shed 2 bases, with 8 bases lying between them. For the CDR3, the DNA is TGCGCCAGCAGCCAAGACAGGGGACCCTACGAGCAGTACTTC. This encodes CASSQDRGPYEQYF.

CDR3 sequence reads: CASSYSGTYEQYF. In nucleotides, the CDR3 is TGTGCCAGCAGTTATAGCGGAACCTACGAGCAGTACTTC. This chain connects TRBV6-2 or TRBV6-3 to TRBJ2-7, with D maybe TRBD2 (6 bases). The CDR3 runs to 13 residues. Germline lookup yields CDR1 MNHEY and CDR2 SVGEGT. V was pared by 3 bases and J by 2 bases, with 8 bases between.

The V and J genes are TRBV7-2 and TRBJ2-5, with 7 positions matching TRBD2. The CDR3 sequence is 15 residues long. Germline V gives CDR1 SGHTA, CDR2 FQGNSA. Germline trimming cut 6 bases from V and 2 bases from J; bases unmatched to any gene: 9. The CDR3 coding sequence is TGTGCCAGCAGTGTTCAGAGCGGGACTCAAGAGACCCAGTACTTC. This gives the protein CASSVQSGTQETQYF.

As to this clone: The same CDR3 is also encoded by other DNA sequences in this sample. The chain links TRBV27 to TRBJ2-7; TRBD2 is a possible D gene (6 bases). Trimming removed 3 bases from V and 2 bases from J, with 8 bases in between. Looked up from germline, CDR1 is MNHEY and CDR2 is SMNVEV (reference sequence). The CDR3 consists of 13 residues. CDR3 coding DNA: TGTGCCAGCAGTTTGGGACTTACCTACGAGCAGTACTTC. The encoded protein is CASSLGLTYEQYF.

The genes are TRBV18 and TRBJ2-7, with 7 bases matching TRBD1. The CDR3 sequence is 15 residues long. V lost 5 bases and J lost 6; bases outside the gene matches: 13. Germline loops: CDR1 KGHSH, CDR2 LQKENI. In DNA form, the CDR3 reads TGTGCCAGCTCATTCACTCGAGGGGGCGCGGGCGAGCAGTACTTC. Residues: CASSFTRGGAGEQYF.

The chain uses TRBV19 and TRBJ2-3, with no clear D. Germline loops: CDR1 LNHDA, CDR2 SQIVND (reference sequence). V was pared by 6 bases and J by 2 bases, with 18 bases between. The CDR3 consists of 16 residues. CDR3 region: CASRPRGSPFTDTQYF. CDR3 nucleotides: TGTGCCAGTAGACCCCGAGGTAGCCCATTCACAGATACGCAGTATTTT.

The chain has TRBV10-3 and TRBJ1-1; D perhaps matches TRBD1 (5 bases). Per germline, CDR1 ENHRY and CDR2 SYGVKD. The V end lost 4 bases, the J end lost 4 bases, and 16 bases lay between the germline ends. CDR3 size: 15 residues. CDR3 sequence reads: CAISGHVGAGTEAFF. CDR3 sequence (DNA): TGTGCCATCAGTGGTCATGTTGGGGCCGGCACTGAAGCTTTCTTT.

The chain combines TRBV5-4 with TRBJ2-7, with 8 bases lining up with TRBD2. J lost 2 bases, V lost 3 bases, and 7 bases had no gene match. There are 15 residues in the CDR3. Germline loops: CDR1 SGHNT, CDR2 YYREEE (reference sequence). CDR3 DNA sequence: TGTGCCAGCAGCTCCCCGGCGGGAGGTGCCTACGAGCAGTACTTC. As protein: CASSSPAGGAYEQYF.

J is TRBJ1-1 and V is TRBV15, with D perhaps matching TRBD1 (6 bases). Germline CDR1 LNHNV, CDR2 YYDKDF (reference sequence). This CDR3 has 17 amino acids. The V gene lost 3 bases and the J gene lost 0 bases, with 17 bases spanning the gap. CDR3 protein: CATSRRGGGFMNTEAFF. In DNA form, the CDR3 reads TGTGCCACCAGCAGGCGAGGGGGGGGTTTCATGAACACTGAAGCTTTCTTT.

This chain joins TRBV24-1 and TRBJ1-1; a weak D match, TRBD1 (5 bases). The V gene lost 6 bases and the J gene lost 5 bases, with 12 bases spanning the gap. Germline V gives CDR1 KGHDR, CDR2 SFDVKD. The CDR3 runs to 13 residues. The CDR3: CATSSRVGTEAFF. The DNA of the CDR3 is TGTGCCACCAGTTCCAGGGTTGGGACTGAAGCTTTCTTT.

In this sample, this clone turned up once. The chain carries TRBV5-4 and TRBJ2-3, with 8 bases identical to TRBD2. Trimming took 4 bases from V and 0 from J; bases not matched to a gene: 10. CDR3 length equals 17 residues. The germline V gene has CDR1 SGHNT and CDR2 YYREEE (reference sequence). CDR3 in amino acids: CASSQRLALSSTDTQYF. Here the CDR3 DNA reads TGTGCCAGCAGCCAAAGACTAGCGTTATCTAGCACAGATACGCAGTATTTT.

The chain uses TRBV6-5 and TRBJ1-1; 11 nucleotides align to TRBD1. The trim removed 7 bases at V and 5 bases at J, leaving 6 bases unmatched. The CDR3 spans 14 residues. CDR1 and CDR2 (germline): MNHEY, SVGAGI. In DNA, the CDR3 is TGTGCCAGCAAGAGGACAGGGGGCGAGACTGAAGCTTTCTTT. As protein: CASKRTGGETEAFF.

The chain combines TRBV28 with TRBJ2-7; a weak D match, TRBD1 (6 bases). CDR1 MDHEN and CDR2 SYDVKM come from the germline V gene. The CDR3 consists of 14 residues. Between the trimmed V and J ends, which lost 3 bases and 6 bases, there was a span of 15 bases. Written as DNA, the CDR3 is TGTGCCAGCAGTTTGGGGGCAGGGTGGCGCGAGCAGTACTTC. Translated: CASSLGAGWREQYF. The full variable domain, completed using reference TRBV28 and TRBJ2-7, is DVKVTQSSRYLVKRTGEKVFLECVQDMDHENMFWYRQDPGLGLRLIYFSYDVKMKEKGDIPEGYSVSREKKERFSLILESASTNQTSMYLCASSLGAGWREQYFGPGTRLTVT.

The V gene is TRBV5-5, the J gene TRBJ2-7; TRBD2 matches 8 bases. The V segment lost 0 bases and the J segment 6 bases; nucleotides outside the gene matches: 8. The CDR3 has 15 amino acids. CDR1 is SGHKS and CDR2 is YYEKEE in the germline V gene (reference sequence). CDR3 protein: CASSLVSGVTSEQYF. DNA for the CDR3: TGTGCCAGCAGCTTGGTTAGCGGGGTTACTTCCGAGCAGTACTTC.

This clone was detected a few times. The chain has TRBV5-4 and TRBJ2-3, with D perhaps matching TRBD2 (5 bases). CDR1 is SGHNT and CDR2 is YYREEE in the germline V gene (reference sequence). This CDR3 has 17 amino acids. V was clipped by 1 base and J by 1 base, with 16 bases between them. The CDR3 bases are TGTGCCAGCAGCTTGAAAGAGGGCGGGTACGGCACAGATACGCAGTATTTT. Translated, it gives CASSLKEGGYGTDTQYF.

This rearrangement joins TRBV19 to TRBJ1-1; TRBD1 matches at 8 bases. The CDR3 runs 16 residues. Germline loops: CDR1 LNHDA, CDR2 SQIVND (reference sequence). V gave up 4 bases and J gave up 0 bases; unmatched junction bases: 7. The CDR3 DNA sequence: TGTGCCAGTAGTACCGGGACAGGAATTATGAACACTGAAGCTTTCTTT. Its translation: CASSTGTGIMNTEAFF.

The chain joins TRBV4-1 to TRBJ2-1; no clear D gene. This CDR3 is built from 13 residues. Trimming took off 2 bases at V and 4 bases at J, with 6 bases between the two ends. Germline V gene data show CDR1 as MGHRA and CDR2 as YSYEKL. The CDR3 DNA reads TGCGCCAGCAGCCAACAGAATTACAATGAGCAGTTCTTC. Its protein product is CASSQQNYNEQFF.

This clone came up a few times. The V gene is TRBV19, the J gene TRBJ1-1; 8 bases fit TRBD1. Per germline, CDR1 LNHDA and CDR2 SQIVND (reference sequence). CDR3 length: 15 residues. J gave up 5 bases and V 6 bases, and 11 bases lay outside the gene matches. The chain's CDR3 is CASSPIDRGSTEAFF. The CDR3 DNA is TGTGCCAGTAGCCCAATCGACAGGGGATCGACTGAAGCTTTCTTT. Combining the CDR3 with reference TRBV19 and TRBJ1-1 gives the whole variable domain DGGITQSPKYLFRKEGQNVTLSCEQNLNHDAMYWYRQDPGQGLRLIYYSQIVNDFQKGDIAEGYSVSREKKESFPLTVTSAQKNPTAFYLCASSPIDRGSTEAFFGQGTRLTVV.

Here the CDR3 reads CASSLLGGRGDGYTF. CDR3 DNA: TGCGCCAGCAGCTTGCTCGGGGGCAGGGGGGATGGCTACACCTTC. The rearrangement links TRBV5-1 to TRBJ1-2, with 7 bases matching TRBD1. CDR3 length: 15 amino acids. In germline, CDR1 is SGHRS, CDR2 YFSETQ. The J segment lost 6 bases and the V segment lost 1 base, leaving 9 bases of the junction unmatched.

This chain uses TRBV3-1 (or the pseudogene TRBV3-2) with TRBJ1-2, with TRBD1 matching over 7 bases. CDR3 size: 15 residues. Germline assignment: CDR1 LGHDT and CDR2 YNNKEL (reference sequence). J gave up 4 bases and V 5 bases, and 10 bases lay outside the gene matches. This chain's CDR3 is CASSTVQGLSYGYTF. CDR3 bases: TGTGCCAGCAGCACTGTACAGGGGTTGTCCTATGGCTACACCTTC.

The chain links TRBV7-8 to TRBJ1-6; TRBD1 agrees at 12 bases. In germline, CDR1 is SGHVS, CDR2 FQNEAQ. V was pared by 4 bases and J by 10 bases, with 5 bases of the junction left unmatched. The CDR3 totals 15 residues. The CDR3 region is CASSSGQGATSPLHF. The CDR3 DNA reads TGTGCCAGCAGCTCGGGACAGGGGGCAACGTCACCCCTCCACTTT.

The chain is built from TRBV5-1 and TRBJ2-1; 7 nucleotides agree with TRBD2. The J segment lost 1 base and the V segment lost 4 bases, leaving 5 bases of the junction unmatched. Germline-derived CDR1 and CDR2 are SGHRS and YFSETQ. The CDR3 has 15 amino acids. CDR3 DNA sequence: TGCGCCAGCAGCCTCAGCGGGGAGTCCTACAATGAGCAGTTCTTC. It codes for CASSLSGESYNEQFF.

The V gene is TRBV28, the J gene TRBJ1-1; D perhaps matches TRBD1 (5 bases). This CDR3 has 12 amino acids. Trimming left V 2 bases short and J 6 bases short, with 7 bases between. The germline CDR1 and CDR2 sequences are MDHEN and SYDVKM. For the CDR3, the DNA is TGTGCCAGCAGTTTAGGGGGGGCTGAAGCTTTCTTT. Residues: CASSLGGAEAFF.

This clone appeared a few times. This chain connects TRBV18 to TRBJ2-5; no firm D call. The CDR3 has 12 residues. V dropped 2 bases and J dropped 4 bases, with 5 bases sitting between them. CDR1 and CDR2 (germline): KGHSH, LQKENI. This CDR3 reads CASSPIRETQYF. The CDR3 coding sequence is TGTGCCAGCTCACCAATTCGAGAGACCCAGTACTTC.